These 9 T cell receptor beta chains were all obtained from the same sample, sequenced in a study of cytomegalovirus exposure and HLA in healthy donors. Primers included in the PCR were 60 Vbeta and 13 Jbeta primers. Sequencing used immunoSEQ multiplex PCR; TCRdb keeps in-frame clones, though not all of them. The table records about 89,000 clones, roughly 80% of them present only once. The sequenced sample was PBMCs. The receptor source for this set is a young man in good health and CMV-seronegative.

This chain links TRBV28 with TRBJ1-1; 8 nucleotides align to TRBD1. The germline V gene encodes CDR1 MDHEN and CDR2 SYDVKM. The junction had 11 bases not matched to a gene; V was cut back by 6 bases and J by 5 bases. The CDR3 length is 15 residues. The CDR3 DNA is TGTGCCAGCAGCCCTGCGGACAGGGAGGTAACTGAAGCTTTCTTT. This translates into CASSPADREVTEAFF.

The CDR3 is CASRGGSTYNEQFF. Written as DNA, the CDR3 is TGCGCCAGCAGGGGCGGGAGTACCTACAATGAGCAGTTCTTC. This rearrangement joins TRBV5-1 to TRBJ2-1, with 7 bases fitting TRBD2. The germline gives CDR1 SGHRS, CDR2 YFSETQ. This CDR3 is 14 amino acids long. Trimming removed 5 bases from V and 2 bases from J; junction bases left unmatched: 4.

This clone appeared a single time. The CDR3: CASSLVQGGMNTGELFF. CDR3 nucleotide sequence: TGCGCCAGCAGCTTGGTCCAGGGTGGTATGAACACCGGGGAGCTGTTTTTT. This sequence joins TRBV5-1 and TRBJ2-2; D perhaps matches TRBD1 (5 bases). Germline loops: CDR1 SGHRS, CDR2 YFSETQ. The CDR3 runs to 17 residues. V was pared by 0 bases and J by 1 base, with 13 bases between.

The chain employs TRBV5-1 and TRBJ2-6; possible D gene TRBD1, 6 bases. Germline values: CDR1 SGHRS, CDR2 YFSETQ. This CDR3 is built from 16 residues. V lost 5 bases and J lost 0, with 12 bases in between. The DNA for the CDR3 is TGCGCCAGCAGGAAGGGGGATCCCTCTGGGGCCAACGTCCTGACTTTC. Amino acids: CASRKGDPSGANVLTF.

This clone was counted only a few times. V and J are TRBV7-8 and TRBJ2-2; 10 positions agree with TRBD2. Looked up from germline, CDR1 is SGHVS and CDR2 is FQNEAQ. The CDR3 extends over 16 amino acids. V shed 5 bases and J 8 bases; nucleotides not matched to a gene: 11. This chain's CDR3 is CASSASWASGGGELFF. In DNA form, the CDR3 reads TGTGCCAGCAGCGCCAGTTGGGCTAGCGGGGGTGGGGAGCTGTTTTTT.

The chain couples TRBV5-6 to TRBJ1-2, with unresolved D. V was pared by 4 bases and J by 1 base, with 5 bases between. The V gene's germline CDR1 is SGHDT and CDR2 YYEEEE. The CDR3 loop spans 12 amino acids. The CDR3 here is CASSTGNYGYTF. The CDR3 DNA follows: TGTGCCAGCAGCACGGGTAACTATGGCTACACCTTC.

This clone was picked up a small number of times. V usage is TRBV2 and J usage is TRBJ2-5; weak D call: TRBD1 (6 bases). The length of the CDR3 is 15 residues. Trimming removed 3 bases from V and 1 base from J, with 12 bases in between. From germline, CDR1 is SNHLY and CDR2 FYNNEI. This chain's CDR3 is CASSEGVGGQETQYF. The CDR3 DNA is TGTGCCAGCAGTGAGGGTGTAGGGGGCCAAGAGACCCAGTACTTC.

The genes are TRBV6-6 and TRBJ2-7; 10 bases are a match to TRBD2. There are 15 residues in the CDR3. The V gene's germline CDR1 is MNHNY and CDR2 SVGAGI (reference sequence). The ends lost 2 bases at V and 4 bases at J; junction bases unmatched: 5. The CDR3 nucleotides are TGTGCCAGCAGTTACAGTCTAGCGGGAGTATACGAGCAGTACTTC. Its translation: CASSYSLAGVYEQYF.

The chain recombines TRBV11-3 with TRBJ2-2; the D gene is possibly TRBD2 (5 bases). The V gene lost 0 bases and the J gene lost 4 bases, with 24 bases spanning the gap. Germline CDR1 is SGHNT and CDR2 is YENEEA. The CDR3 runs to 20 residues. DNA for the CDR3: TGTGCCAGCAGCTTAGAAAGACCCCCACTATGGGCTGCGGGCACCGGGGAGCTGTTTTTT. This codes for CASSLERPPLWAAGTGELFF.